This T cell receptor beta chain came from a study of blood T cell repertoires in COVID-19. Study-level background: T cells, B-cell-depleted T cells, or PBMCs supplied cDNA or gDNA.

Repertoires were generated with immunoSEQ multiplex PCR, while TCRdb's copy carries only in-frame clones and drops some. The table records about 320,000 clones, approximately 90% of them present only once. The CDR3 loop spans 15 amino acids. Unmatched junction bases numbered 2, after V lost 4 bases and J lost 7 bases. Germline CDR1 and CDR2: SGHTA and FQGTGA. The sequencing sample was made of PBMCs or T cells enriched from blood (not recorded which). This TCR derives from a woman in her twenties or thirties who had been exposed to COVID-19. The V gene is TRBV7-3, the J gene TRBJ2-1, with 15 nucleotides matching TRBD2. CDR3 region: CASSYGTSGGNEQFF. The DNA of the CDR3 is TGTGCCAGCAGCTATGGGACTAGCGGGGGGAATGAGCAGTTCTTC.